The table lists the clone carrying this TCR beta chain with a count of one. Its antigen remains unidentified. Just one base apart from a much larger clone, this may be a read error. These data are taken from a study of T cell repertoires in cytomegalovirus infection. Overall study context: Indicated by public TCR beta signatures were CMV infection and matching HLA type. Study findings and constraints: It was HLA-C-restricted CMV-specific TCR beta clonotypes that dominated the response ex vivo.

TCRdb re-analysed the reads in MiXCR, keeping a single row per CDR3 protein. Here the sample spans about 680,000 distinct CDR3 sequences, less than 25% being singletons. Germline-derived CDR1 and CDR2 are SEHNR and FQNEAQ (reference sequence). This CDR3 region has 11 residues. The source is a human donor in good health (CMV status not recorded). Some clones in this sample may be carry-over from other donors' samples. Specimen: CD8+ T cells from PBMCs. The rearrangement uses TRBV7-9 and TRBJ1-1; D is unresolved. CDR3 residues: CVSTSDTEAFF. CDR3 in DNA: TGTGTCAGCACCTCGGACACTGAAGCTTTCTTT.